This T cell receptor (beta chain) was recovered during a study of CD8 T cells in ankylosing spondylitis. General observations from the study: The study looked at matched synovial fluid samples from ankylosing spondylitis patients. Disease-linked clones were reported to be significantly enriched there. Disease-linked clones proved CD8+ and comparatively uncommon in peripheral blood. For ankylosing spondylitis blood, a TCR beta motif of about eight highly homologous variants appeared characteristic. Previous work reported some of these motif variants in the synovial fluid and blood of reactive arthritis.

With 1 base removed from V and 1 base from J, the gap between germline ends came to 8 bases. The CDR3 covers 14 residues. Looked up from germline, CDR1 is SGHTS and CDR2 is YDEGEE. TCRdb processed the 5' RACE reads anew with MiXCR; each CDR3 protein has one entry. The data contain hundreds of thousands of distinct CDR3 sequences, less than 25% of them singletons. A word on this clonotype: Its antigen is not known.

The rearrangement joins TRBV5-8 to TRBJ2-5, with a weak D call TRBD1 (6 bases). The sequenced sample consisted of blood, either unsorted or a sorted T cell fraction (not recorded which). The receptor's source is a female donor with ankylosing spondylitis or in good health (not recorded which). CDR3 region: CASSLRQVQETQYF. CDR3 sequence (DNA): TGTGCCAGCAGCTTGCGACAGGTCCAAGAGACCCAGTACTTC.